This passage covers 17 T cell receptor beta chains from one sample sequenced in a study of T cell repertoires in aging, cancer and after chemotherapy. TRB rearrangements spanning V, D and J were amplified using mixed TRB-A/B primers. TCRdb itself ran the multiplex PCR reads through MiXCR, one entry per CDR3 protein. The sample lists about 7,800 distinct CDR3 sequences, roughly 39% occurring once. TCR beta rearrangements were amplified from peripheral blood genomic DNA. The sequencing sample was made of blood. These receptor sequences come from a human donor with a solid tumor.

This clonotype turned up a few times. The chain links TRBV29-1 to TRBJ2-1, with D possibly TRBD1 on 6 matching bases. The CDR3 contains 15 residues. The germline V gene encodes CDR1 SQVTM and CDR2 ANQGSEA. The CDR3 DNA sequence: TGCAGTGCTGTTGGGGGCTTCATGGGCTACAATGAGCAGTTCTTC. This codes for CSAVGGFMGYNEQFF.

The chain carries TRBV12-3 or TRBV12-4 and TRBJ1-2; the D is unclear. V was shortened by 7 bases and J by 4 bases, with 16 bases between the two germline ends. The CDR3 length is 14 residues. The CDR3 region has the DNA TGTGCCAGCACCCAAGGAGGGCGAGGCTATGGCTACACCTTC. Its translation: CASTQGGRGYGYTF.

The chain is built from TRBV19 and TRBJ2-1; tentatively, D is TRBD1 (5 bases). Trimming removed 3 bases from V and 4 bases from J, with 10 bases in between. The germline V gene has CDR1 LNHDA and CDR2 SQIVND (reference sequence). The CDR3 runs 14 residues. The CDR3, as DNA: TGTGCCAGTAGTATGGGGCTACAATACAATGAGCAGTTCTTC. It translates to CASSMGLQYNEQFF.

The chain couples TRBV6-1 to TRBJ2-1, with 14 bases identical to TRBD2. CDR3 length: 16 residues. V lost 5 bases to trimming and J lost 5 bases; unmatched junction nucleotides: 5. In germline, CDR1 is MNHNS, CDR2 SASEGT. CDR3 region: CASSYMGLAGDNEQFF. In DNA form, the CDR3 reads TGTGCCAGCAGTTACATGGGACTAGCGGGAGACAATGAGCAGTTCTTC.

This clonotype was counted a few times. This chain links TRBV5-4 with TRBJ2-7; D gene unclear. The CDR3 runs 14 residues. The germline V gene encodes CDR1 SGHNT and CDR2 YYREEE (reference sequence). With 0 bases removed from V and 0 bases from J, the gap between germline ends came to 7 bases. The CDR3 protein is CASSLARDSYEQYF. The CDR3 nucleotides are TGTGCCAGCAGCTTGGCCAGAGACTCCTACGAGCAGTACTTC.

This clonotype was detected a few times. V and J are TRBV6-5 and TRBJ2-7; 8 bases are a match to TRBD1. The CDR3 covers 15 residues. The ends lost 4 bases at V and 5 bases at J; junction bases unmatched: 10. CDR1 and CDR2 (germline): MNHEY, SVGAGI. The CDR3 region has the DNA TGTGCCAGCAGTTCTCGGACAGGGAGCAGCCACGAGCAGTACTTC. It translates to CASSSRTGSSHEQYF.

The CDR3 bases are TGTGCCAGCAGTTACTCGAGGTCTCTCCGTTACGAGCAGTACTTC. Residues: CASSYSRSLRYEQYF. This chain joins TRBV6-2 or TRBV6-3 and TRBJ2-7, with no clear D. The germline CDR1 and CDR2 sequences are MNHEY and SVGEGT. There are 15 residues in the CDR3. Trimming took off 0 bases at V and 4 bases at J, with 13 bases between the two ends.

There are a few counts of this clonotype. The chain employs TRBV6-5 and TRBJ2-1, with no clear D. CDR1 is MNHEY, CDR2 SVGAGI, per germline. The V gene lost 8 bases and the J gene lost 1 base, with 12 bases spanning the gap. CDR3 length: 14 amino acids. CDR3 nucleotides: TGTGCCAGCCAAACTCTGGGGTCCTACAATGAGCAGTTCTTC. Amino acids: CASQTLGSYNEQFF.

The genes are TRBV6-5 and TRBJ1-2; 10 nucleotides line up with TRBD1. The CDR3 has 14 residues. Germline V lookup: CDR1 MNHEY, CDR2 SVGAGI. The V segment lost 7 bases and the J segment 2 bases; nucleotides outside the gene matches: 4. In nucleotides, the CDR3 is TGTGCCAGCATCAGGGGACAGGGGAACTATGGCTACACCTTC. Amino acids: CASIRGQGNYGYTF.

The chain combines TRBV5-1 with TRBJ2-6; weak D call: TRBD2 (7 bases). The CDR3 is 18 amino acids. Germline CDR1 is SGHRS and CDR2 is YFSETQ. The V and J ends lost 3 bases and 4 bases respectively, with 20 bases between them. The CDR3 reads CASSSLPGGPTGANVLTF. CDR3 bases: TGCGCCAGCAGCTCCCTTCCGGGGGGCCCCACGGGGGCCAACGTCCTGACTTTC.

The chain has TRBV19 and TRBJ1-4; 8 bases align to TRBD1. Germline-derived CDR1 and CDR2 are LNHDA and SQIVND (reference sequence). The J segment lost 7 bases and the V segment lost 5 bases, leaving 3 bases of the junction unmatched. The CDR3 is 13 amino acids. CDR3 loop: CASSVQGVEKLFF. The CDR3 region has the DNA TGTGCCAGTAGTGTACAGGGGGTTGAAAAACTGTTTTTT.

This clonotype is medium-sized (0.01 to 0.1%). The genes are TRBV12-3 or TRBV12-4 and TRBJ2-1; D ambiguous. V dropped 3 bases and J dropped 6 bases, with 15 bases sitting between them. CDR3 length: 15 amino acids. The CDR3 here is CASSFGAHIRNEQFF. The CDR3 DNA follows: TGTGCCAGCAGTTTTGGCGCGCATATCCGCAATGAGCAGTTCTTC.

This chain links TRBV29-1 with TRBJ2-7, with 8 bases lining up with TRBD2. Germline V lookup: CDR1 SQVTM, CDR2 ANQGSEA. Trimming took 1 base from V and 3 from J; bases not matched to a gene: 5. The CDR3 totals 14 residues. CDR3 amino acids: CSVEGISGDYEQYF. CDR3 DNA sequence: TGCAGCGTTGAAGGGATTAGCGGGGACTACGAGCAGTACTTC.

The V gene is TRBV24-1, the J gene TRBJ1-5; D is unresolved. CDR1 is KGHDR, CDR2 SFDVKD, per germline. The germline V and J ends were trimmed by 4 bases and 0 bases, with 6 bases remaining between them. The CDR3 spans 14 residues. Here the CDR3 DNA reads TGTGCCACCAGTGAAGGGAATAGCAATCAGCCCCAGCATTTT. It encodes CATSEGNSNQPQHF.

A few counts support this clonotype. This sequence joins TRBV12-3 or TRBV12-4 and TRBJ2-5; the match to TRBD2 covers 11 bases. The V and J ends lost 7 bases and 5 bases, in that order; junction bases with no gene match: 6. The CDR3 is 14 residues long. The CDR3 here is CASTMTSGMETQYF. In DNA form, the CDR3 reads TGTGCCAGCACTATGACTAGCGGGATGGAGACCCAGTACTTC.

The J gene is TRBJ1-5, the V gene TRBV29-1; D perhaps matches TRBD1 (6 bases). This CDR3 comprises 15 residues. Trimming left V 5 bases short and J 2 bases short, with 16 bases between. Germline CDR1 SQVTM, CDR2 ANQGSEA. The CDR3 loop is CSVSGGEGGNQPQHF. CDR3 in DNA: TGCAGCGTTTCCGGGGGCGAAGGGGGCAATCAGCCCCAGCATTTT.

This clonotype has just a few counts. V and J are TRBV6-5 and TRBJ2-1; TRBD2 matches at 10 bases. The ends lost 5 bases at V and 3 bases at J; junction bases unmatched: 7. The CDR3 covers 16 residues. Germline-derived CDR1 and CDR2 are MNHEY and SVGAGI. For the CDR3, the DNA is TGTGCCAGCAGTGAATTAGCGGGAGGCCTCTACAATGAGCAGTTCTTC. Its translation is CASSELAGGLYNEQFF.